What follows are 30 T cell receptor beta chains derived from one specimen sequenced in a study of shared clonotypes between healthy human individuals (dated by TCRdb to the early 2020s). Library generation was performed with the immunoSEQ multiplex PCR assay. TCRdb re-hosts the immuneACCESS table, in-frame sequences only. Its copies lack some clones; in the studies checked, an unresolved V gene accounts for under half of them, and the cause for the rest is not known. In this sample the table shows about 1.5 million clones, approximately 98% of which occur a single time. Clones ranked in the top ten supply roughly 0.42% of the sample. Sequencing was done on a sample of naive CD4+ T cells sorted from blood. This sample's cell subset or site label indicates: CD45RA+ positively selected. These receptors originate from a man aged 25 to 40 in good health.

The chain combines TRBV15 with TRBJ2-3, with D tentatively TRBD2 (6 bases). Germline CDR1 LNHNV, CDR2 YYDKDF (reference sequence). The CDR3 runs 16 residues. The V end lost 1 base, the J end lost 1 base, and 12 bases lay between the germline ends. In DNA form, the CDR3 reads TGTGCCACCAGCAGAGTGGCGGGATCGGGCACAGATACGCAGTATTTT. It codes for CATSRVAGSGTDTQYF.

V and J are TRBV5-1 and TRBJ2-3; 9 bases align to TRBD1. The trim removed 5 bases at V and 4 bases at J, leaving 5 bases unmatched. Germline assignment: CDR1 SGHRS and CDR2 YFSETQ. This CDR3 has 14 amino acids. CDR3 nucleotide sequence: TGCGCCAGCAGGGGACAGGGAGGGGCAGATACGCAGTATTTT. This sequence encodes CASRGQGGADTQYF.

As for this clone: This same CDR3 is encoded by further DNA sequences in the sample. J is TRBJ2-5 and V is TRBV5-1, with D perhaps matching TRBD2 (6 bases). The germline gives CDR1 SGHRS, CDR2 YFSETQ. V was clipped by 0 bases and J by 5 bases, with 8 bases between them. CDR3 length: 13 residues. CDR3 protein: CASSLGRGETQYF. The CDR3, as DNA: TGCGCCAGCAGCTTGGGGAGGGGTGAGACCCAGTACTTC. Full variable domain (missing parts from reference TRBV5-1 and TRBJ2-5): KAGVTQTPRYLIKTRGQQVTLSCSPISGHRSVSWYQQTPGQGLQFLFEYFSETQRNKGNFPGRFSGRQFSNSRSEMNVSTLELGDSALYLCASSLGRGETQYFGPGTRLLVL.

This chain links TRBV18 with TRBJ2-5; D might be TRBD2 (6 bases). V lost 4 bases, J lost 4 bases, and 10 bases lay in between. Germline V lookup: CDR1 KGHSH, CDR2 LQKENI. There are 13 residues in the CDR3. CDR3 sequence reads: CASSQTSAETQYF. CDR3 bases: TGTGCCAGCTCACAGACTAGTGCAGAGACCCAGTACTTC.

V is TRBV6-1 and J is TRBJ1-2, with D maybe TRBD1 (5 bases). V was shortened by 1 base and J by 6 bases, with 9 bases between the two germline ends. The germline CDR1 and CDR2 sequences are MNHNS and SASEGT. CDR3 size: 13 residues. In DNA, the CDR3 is TGTGCCAGCAGTGAAGGTCGGGGGGATGGCTACACCTTC. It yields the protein CASSEGRGDGYTF.

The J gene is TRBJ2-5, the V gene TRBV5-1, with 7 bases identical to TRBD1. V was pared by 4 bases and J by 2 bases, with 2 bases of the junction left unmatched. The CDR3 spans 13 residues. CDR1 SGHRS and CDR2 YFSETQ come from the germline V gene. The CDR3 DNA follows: TGCGCCAGCAGCATACAGGGGCAAGAGACCCAGTACTTC. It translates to CASSIQGQETQYF.

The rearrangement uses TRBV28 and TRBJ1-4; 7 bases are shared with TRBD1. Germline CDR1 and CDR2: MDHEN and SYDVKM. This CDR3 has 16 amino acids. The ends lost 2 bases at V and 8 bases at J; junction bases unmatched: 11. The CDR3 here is CASSLLQQGTREKLFF. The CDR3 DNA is TGTGCCAGCAGTTTACTCCAACAGGGGACAAGGGAAAAACTGTTTTTT.

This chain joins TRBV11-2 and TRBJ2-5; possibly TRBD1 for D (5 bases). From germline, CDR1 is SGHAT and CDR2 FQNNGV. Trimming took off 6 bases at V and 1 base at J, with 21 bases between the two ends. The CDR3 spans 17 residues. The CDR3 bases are TGTGCCAGCAGTCCCCGATCTGGTCTAGGGGTCCAAGAGACCCAGTACTTC. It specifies CASSPRSGLGVQETQYF.

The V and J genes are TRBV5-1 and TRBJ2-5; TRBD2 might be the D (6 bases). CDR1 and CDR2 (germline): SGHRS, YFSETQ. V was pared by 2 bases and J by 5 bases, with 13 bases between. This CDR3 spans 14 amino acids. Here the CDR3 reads CASSLSPSEETQYF. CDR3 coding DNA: TGCGCCAGCAGCTTATCTCCTAGCGAGGAGACCCAGTACTTC.

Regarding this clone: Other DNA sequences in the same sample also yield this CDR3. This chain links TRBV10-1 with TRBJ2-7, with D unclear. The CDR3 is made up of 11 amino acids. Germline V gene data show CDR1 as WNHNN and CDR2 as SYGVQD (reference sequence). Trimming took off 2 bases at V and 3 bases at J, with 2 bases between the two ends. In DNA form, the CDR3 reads TGCGCCAGCAGTGAGGGCTACGAGCAGTACTTC. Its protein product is CASSEGYEQYF.

CDR3 bases: TGTGCCAGCTCACCTACACAGGGCCGGACTACTGAAGCTTTCTTT. This codes for CASSPTQGRTTEAFF. The rearrangement uses TRBV18 and TRBJ1-1, with TRBD1 as a possible D gene (6 bases). CDR1 KGHSH and CDR2 LQKENI come from the germline V gene. The germline V and J ends were trimmed by 3 bases and 5 bases, with 16 bases remaining between them. This CDR3 is built from 15 residues.

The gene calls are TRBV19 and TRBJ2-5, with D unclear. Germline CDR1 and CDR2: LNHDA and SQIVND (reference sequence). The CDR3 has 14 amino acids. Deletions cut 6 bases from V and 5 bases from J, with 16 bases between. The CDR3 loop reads CASSLQWARETQYF. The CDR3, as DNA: TGTGCCAGTAGCCTGCAGTGGGCTCGGGAGACCCAGTACTTC. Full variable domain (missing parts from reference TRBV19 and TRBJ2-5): DGGITQSPKYLFRKEGQNVTLSCEQNLNHDAMYWYRQDPGQGLRLIYYSQIVNDFQKGDIAEGYSVSREKKESFPLTVTSAQKNPTAFYLCASSLQWARETQYFGPGTRLLVL.

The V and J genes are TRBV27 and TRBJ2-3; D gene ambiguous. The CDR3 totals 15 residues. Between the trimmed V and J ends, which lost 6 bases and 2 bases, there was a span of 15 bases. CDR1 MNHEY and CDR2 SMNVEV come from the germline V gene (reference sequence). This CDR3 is CASRDHGRFTDTQYF. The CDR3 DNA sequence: TGTGCCAGCAGGGACCACGGACGGTTCACAGATACGCAGTATTTT.

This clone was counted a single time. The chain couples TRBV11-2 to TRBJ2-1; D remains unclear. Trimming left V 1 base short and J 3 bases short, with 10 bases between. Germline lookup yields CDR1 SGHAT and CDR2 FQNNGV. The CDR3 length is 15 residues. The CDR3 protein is CASSLGPVGYNEQFF. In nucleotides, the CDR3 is TGTGCCAGCAGCTTAGGACCGGTAGGCTACAATGAGCAGTTCTTC.

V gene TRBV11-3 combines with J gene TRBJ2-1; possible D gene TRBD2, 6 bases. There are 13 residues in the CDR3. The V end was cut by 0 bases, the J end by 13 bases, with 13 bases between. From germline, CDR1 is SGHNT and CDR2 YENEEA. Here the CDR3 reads CASSLDPLATQFF. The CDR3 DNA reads TGTGCCAGCAGCTTAGATCCCCTAGCGACCCAGTTCTTC.

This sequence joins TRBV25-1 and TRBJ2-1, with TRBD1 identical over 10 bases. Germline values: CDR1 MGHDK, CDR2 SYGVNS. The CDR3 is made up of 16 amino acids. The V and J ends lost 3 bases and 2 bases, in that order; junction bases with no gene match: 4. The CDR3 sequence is CASSEPGQGTYNEQFF. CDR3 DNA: TGTGCCAGCAGTGAGCCGGGACAGGGGACCTACAATGAGCAGTTCTTC.

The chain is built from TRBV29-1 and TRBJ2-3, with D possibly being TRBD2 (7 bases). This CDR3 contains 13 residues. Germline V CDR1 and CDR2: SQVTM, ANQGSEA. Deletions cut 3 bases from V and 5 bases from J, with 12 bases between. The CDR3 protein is CSVDTGGRDTQYF. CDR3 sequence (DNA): TGCAGCGTTGATACGGGGGGCAGAGATACGCAGTATTTT.

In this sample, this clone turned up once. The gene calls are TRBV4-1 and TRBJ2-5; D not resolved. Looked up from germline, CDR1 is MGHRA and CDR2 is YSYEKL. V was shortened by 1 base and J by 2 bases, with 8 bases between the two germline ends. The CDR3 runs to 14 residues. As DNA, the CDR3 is TGCGCCAGCAGCCAAGGGGAACAGCAAGAGACCCAGTACTTC. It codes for CASSQGEQQETQYF.

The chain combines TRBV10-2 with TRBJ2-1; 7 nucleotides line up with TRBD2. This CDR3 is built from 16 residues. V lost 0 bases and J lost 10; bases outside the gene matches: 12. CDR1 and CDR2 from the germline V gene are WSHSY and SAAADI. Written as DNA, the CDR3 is TGCGCCAGCAGTGAGTCCTTCAGTTTTCCGGGGGGAGAGCAGTTCTTC. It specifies CASSESFSFPGGEQFF.

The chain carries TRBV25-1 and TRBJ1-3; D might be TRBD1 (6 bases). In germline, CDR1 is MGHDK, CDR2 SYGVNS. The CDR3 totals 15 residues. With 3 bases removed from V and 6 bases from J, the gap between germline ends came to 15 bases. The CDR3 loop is CASSDLGGQENTIYF. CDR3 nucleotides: TGTGCCAGCAGTGACTTGGGGGGCCAGGAAAACACCATATATTTT.

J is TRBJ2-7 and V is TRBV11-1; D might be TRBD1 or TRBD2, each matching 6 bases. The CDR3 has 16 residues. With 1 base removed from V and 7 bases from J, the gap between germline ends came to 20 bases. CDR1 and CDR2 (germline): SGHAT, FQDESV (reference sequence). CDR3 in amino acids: CASSLGGATTVGEQYF. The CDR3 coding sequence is TGTGCCAGCAGCTTAGGGGGGGCCACAACGGTTGGTGAGCAGTACTTC.

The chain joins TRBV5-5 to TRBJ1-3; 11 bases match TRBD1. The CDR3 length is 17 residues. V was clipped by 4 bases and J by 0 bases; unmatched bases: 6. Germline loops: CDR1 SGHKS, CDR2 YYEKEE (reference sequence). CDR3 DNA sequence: TGTGCCAGCAGCCACCCCGGGACAGGGGGCTCTGGAAACACCATATATTTT. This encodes CASSHPGTGGSGNTIYF.

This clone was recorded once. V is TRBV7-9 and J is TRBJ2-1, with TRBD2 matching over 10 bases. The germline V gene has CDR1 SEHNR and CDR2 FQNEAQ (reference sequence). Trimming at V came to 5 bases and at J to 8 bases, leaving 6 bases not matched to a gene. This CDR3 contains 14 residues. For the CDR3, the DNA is TGTGCCAGCAGCCCTGGGACTAGCGTGGATGAGCAGTTCTTC. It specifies CASSPGTSVDEQFF.

The CDR3 is CAWRGQGSFYEQYF. The CDR3 DNA reads as TGTGCCTGGAGGGGACAGGGGTCCTTCTACGAGCAGTACTTC. This rearrangement joins TRBV30 to TRBJ2-7; 10 positions match TRBD1. V shed 3 bases and J 3 bases; nucleotides not matched to a gene: 5. Germline CDR1 is GTSNPN and CDR2 is SVGIG (reference sequence). This CDR3 is 14 amino acids long.

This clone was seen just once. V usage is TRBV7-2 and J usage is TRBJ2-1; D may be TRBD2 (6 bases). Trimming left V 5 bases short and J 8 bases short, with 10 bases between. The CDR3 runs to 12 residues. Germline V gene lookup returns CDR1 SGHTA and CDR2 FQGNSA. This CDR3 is CASSLRGYEQFF. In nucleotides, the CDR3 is TGTGCCAGCAGCCTCCGGGGGTATGAGCAGTTCTTC.

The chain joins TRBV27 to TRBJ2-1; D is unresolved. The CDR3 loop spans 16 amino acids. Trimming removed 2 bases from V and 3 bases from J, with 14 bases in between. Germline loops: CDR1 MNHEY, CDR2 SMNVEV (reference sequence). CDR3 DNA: TGTGCCAGCAGTTTAACTGCCGGTGCCTACTACAATGAGCAGTTCTTC. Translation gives CASSLTAGAYYNEQFF.

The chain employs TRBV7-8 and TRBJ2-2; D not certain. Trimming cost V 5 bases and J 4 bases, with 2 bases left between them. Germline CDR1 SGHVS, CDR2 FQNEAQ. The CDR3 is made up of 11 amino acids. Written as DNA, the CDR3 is TGTGCCAGCAGCCCCACCGGGGAGCTGTTTTTT. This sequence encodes CASSPTGELFF. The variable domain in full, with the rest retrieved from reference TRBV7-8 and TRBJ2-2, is GAGVSQSPRYKVAKRGQDVALRCDPISGHVSLFWYQQALGQGPEFLTYFQNEAQLDKSGLPSDRFFAERPEGSVSTLKIQRTQQEDSAVYLCASSPTGELFFGEGSRLTVL.

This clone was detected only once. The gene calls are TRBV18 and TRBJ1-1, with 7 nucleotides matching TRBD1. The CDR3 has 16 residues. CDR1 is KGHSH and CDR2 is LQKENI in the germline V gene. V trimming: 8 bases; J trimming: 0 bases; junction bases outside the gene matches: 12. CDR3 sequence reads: CASLERGPFMNTEAFF. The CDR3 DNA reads TGTGCCAGCCTCGAAAGGGGGCCGTTCATGAACACTGAAGCTTTCTTT.

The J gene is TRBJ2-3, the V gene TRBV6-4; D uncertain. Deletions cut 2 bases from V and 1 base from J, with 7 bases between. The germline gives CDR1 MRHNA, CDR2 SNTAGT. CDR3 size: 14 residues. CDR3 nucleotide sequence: TGTGCCAGCAGTGACAGTCACGGCACAGATACGCAGTATTTT. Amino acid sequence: CASSDSHGTDTQYF.

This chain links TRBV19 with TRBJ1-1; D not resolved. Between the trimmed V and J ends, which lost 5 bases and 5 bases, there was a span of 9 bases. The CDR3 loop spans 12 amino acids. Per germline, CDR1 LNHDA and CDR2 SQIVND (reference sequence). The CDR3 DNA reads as TGTGCCAGTAGTCCCGACTTTACTGAAGCTTTCTTT. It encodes CASSPDFTEAFF.